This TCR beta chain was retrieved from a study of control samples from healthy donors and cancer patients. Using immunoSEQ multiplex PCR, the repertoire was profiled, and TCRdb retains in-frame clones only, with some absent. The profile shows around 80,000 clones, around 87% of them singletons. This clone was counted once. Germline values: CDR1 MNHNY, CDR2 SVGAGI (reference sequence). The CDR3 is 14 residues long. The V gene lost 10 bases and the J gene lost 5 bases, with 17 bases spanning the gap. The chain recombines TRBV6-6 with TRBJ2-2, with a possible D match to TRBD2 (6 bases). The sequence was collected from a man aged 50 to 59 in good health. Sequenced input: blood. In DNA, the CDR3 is TGTGCCACCGTGGGAGGTGTGGAGACCGGGGAGCTGTTTTTT. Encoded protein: CATVGGVETGELFF.